This T cell receptor beta chain appears in the sequencing data of a study of T cells in Graves' hyperthyroidism and ophthalmopathy. In its sample, this clonotype was seen many times. No antigen is known for it. The TCR beta CDR3 regions underwent amplification using RNA transcripts as the source. The HTBI primer set drove a first-round RT-PCR of the TCR CDR3. TCRdb re-derived calls from the multiplex PCR reads in MiXCR, one entry per CDR3 protein. The repertoire consists of around 290,000 distinct CDR3 sequences, with about a sixth occurring once and the leading ten covering about 50%. The V and J ends lost 2 bases and 5 bases, in that order; junction bases with no gene match: 6. This CDR3 is 15 amino acids long. General study points: In simple terms, a model built on 13 V-J features told ophthalmopathy apart from stable hyperthyroidism.

The sample consisted of blood. V is TRBV12-3 or TRBV12-4 and J is TRBJ1-1; 9 bases line up with TRBD1. This sequence was found in an older woman with Graves' ophthalmopathy. The CDR3 DNA is TGTGCCAGCAGTTTATCAGGGACAGGGAAGACTGAAGCTTTCTTT. Translating it yields CASSLSGTGKTEAFF.